This entry concerns a single TCR beta chain. No cognate antigen has been identified for it. No much larger clonotype is one base removed from it; base qualities were not supplied. The sample belongs to a study of cytomegalovirus exposure and HLA in healthy donors (dated by TCRdb to 2017 to 2019). Regarding the study in general: An earlier analysis of approximately 640 of the donors reported approximately 300 Gb of sequence data and 120 million or so unique TCR beta sequences from 150 million to 200 million T cells. Roughly 300 gigabases of sequencing data and around 87 million unique TCR sequences were included in an early release covering roughly 600 HLA-typed donors. The genetic ancestry cluster associated with self-reported Caucasian donors included 81% of the roughly 360 genotyped donors. The study was designed to test whether signatures of past pathogen exposure could be identified by cataloging public T cell receptors. The study used immunosequencing to profile the T cell repertoires of some 600 subjects and linked those repertoires to cytomegalovirus serostatus. In addition to the first cohort of roughly 700 subjects, a separate validation cohort of 120 different subjects was used. To predict cytomegalovirus infection status, the study brought together high-throughput TCR immunosequencing, statistical association of individual TCRs with disease status, and machine learning. In a later analysis, previously published TCR beta repertoires from 666 donors were re-analyzed and high-resolution HLA genotyping was added so that TCR occurrence patterns could be studied. Rather than using new phenotypic data, the later analysis identified candidate immune exposures from TCR beta sequences and from how often those sequences occurred across donors. An earlier analysis of roughly 600 of the donors used high-throughput TCR beta sequencing to judge whether each TCR beta V gene segment behaved as functional or pseudogenic. Donor age, sex, ethnicity and CMV serostatus were compiled together with the repertoire data. A later genetic analysis took genome-wide SNP genotypes for about 65% of the 666 donors and used that subset as a discovery cohort. All discovery cohort repertoires had been generated on a single sequencing platform. HLA typing covered class I and class II loci at four-digit resolution. The number of typed donors differed by locus: about 620-630 for A, B, C, DRB1 and DQB1; approximately 530 for DQA1; roughly 600 for DPA1; and 450 to 480 for DPB1. Four or five DR-DQ haplotypes were handled as single units for association and clustering because linkage in the cohort was strong. Among 300 to 500 genotyped donors of the cohort, an average of roughly 230,000 unique TCR beta nucleotide sequences was sequenced per donor, of which 15% to 20% were non-productive. General findings and caveats noted by the study authors: In a later analysis, 15,000 to 20,000 TCR beta sequences were associated with specific HLA alleles at a false discovery rate of 0.05. In an earlier analysis of fewer than 700 of the donors, most TCR beta V segments appeared in productive rearrangements about 87% or about 30% of the time, broadly matching IMGT annotations. V-gene and J-gene trimming of TCR beta chains was associated with a missense DCLRE1C variant in a later genetic analysis, and the association was replicated in an independent cohort. According to a later analysis, TCR association rates differed among HLA loci, with DRB1 alleles showing the most associated TCRs and HLA-C alleles showing the fewest. Because the 87-base-pair reads could not distinguish some IMGT-functional V segments, including TRBV6-2 and TRBV6-3, those segments were excluded. A further reported finding was that TCR beta sequences accurately predicted the HLA-A and HLA-B alleles for most subjects in the first cohort. Several of the top co-occurrence clusters appeared to be linked to parvovirus B19, influenza, CMV and Epstein-Barr virus, according to a later analysis. A cluster of highly shared sequence variants was judged likely to be a technical artifact of the sequencing pipeline. Roughly uniform sequencing depth across donors was assumed in presence/absence analyses, although this assumption may not hold. A few of the identified cytomegalovirus-associated TCR beta chains were confirmed in vitro to be specific for cytomegalovirus antigens. Only TCR beta chains were sequenced in this cohort, and the absence of alpha or paired-chain data limited detectable features. Because counts were too low, some 17 rarely observed V segments, including chromosome 9 orphons, were left out of the earlier analysis of 587 of the donors. Cytomegalovirus status was reported to be diagnosed by the classifier with high specificity and sensitivity in both the original and validation cohorts. Because some donors lacked HLA typing at each locus, the association tests relied only on the typed subset. For the cohort, immune exposure information was limited to CMV serostatus. The authors suggested that the approach could potentially be generalized to other disease states and immunological phenotypes. In a later analysis, most CMV-associated TCR beta chains were found to appear HLA-restricted, with HLA associations seemingly driven largely by CMV exposure. Correlated functional status among segregating V segments might be attributable to linkage disequilibrium, but an unknown experimental factor could not be ruled out. In the study, approximately 160 TCR beta chains were listed as associated with cytomegalovirus. While some public TCRs were present in many individuals, most TCR sequences turned up only very rarely across donors. In a later analysis, HLA-associated TCR beta chains showed more clonal expansion and lower generation probabilities than non-associated chains that were equally common. Strong co-occurrence of HLA alleles, especially DR and DQ, made assigning TCR associations to individual alleles difficult. According to a later genetic analysis, donors in an Asian-associated ancestry cluster had fewer N-insertions in productive TCRs than the approximately 710-donor mean.

The library relied on the immunoSEQ multiplex PCR assay. A mixture of 60 forward primers for TCR Vbeta segments and 13 reverse primers for TCR Jbeta segments was used in the multiplex PCR. A multiplex PCR assay on genomic DNA amplified the CDR3 region of rearranged TCR beta genes. On the Illumina HiSeq System, the amplified TCR beta libraries were sequenced as 87-base-pair reads. The original methods were these. A later analysis tallied around 80 million unique TCR beta chains across the approximately 670 repertoires, and approximately 12 million of those chains were shared by two or more donors. To remove PCR and sequencing errors, raw reads were error-corrected and collapsed into unique sequences using a nearest-neighbor algorithm that merged closely related sequences. CDR3 sequences were aligned to IMGT reference sequences to assign V, D and J gene segments. For a sequence to be retained, a match of at least six nucleotides was required to both a V gene segment and a J gene segment. Rearrangements were called productive when the CDR3 lacked stop codons and stayed in frame with V and J; all others were non-productive. Following IMGT convention, CDR3 was defined as the stretch from the second conserved V-encoded cysteine to the conserved J-encoded phenylalanine. The earlier analysis of fewer than 700 of the donors excluded sequences that lacked an unambiguous match to a single V gene segment. In an earlier analysis of more than 500 of the donors, a V segment was called functional when productive rearrangements were above 56.7%, and segregating when the standard deviation between donors exceeded 5%. To diagnose cytomegalovirus status from the catalog of TCR beta chain sequences, a statistical classification framework was built. In a later analysis, TCR nucleotide sequences were compared against IMGT/GENE-DB human TR gene sequences so that V and J genes could be assigned. Using the TCRdist pipeline, a later analysis assigned CDR3 sequences along with most-parsimonious VDJ recombination scenarios. A later analysis defined each TCR beta chain by its CDR3 amino acid sequence plus V-gene family, and excluded reads lacking a unique V-gene family. In a later analysis, approximately 590 highly shared, low-generation-probability nucleotide sequences were removed to address suspected cross-contamination and a sequencing artifact. In a later analysis, a clonal expansion index for each public chain was calculated from normalized within-repertoire ranks of inferred template counts. A later analysis computed generation probabilities with a VDJ recombination model fitted to out-of-frame rearrangements, and checked the results against IGoR. A later analysis scored TCR-TCR, TCR-HLA and TCR-CMV co-occurrence with hypergeometric tests, applying a repertoire-size bias correction to TCR pairs. False discovery rates were estimated in a later analysis by permuting HLA or CMV assignments 20 times. In a later analysis, co-occurring TCRs were grouped using DBSCAN, with TCRdist sequence similarity added in when clustering inside HLA-allele-positive subsets. For co-occurrence clustering, repertoires with fewer than 30,000 or more than 120,000 public chains were excluded, along with roughly 5 repertoires with anomalous nucleotide sharing. Imported from immuneACCESS, the table was reduced by TCRdb to in-frame sequences with V and J called. These copies leave out some clones; in studies compared against another copy, an unresolved V gene accounts for under half, and the cause of the remainder is not known. The D gene and trimming were derived from the DNA, and the V and J assignments and clone size from that table. The sample profile shows 140,000 to 150,000 clones; around four fifths of them were found once. Clones ranked in the top ten supply 2.5% to 3% of the sample.

In total, fewer than 750 healthy bone marrow donors made up the cohort. All cohort members were sampled while nominally healthy, although unrecorded immune exposures were likely present. The donor was CMV seronegative and belonged to the group of over 350 seronegative cohort members. A peripheral blood sample was provided by each donor, and peripheral blood mononuclear cells were used for TCR beta sequencing. Genomic DNA was extracted from the blood cell samples with the Qiagen DNeasy Blood Extraction Kit. V trim: 6 bases; J trim: 0 bases; unmatched bases: 9. The germline V gene supplies CDR1 SNHLY and CDR2 FYNNEI. From the cysteine up to the phenylalanine, the CDR3 has a length of 16 residues. This entry keeps only the CDR3 DNA: 48 bases, framed from base 1.

This receptor chain uses TRBV2 and TRBJ2-3, and 7 bases in between align with TRBD2. Source material: PBMCs. The TCR sequence derives from a female donor in good health and CMV-seronegative. The nucleotide sequence is given as TGTGCCAGCAGCGACCCGGGGGGTTGGAGCACAGATACGCAGTATTTT. This is translated as CASSDPGGWSTDTQYF.